This TCR beta chain was documented in a study of blood T cell repertoires in COVID-19. Study-wide context: Sites in the United States, Italy and Spain provided acute and convalescent COVID-19 samples. T cells, B-cell-depleted T cells, or PBMCs provided the cDNA or gDNA that served as material.

V gave up 3 bases and J gave up 1 base; unmatched junction bases: 7. CDR1 is MDHEN, CDR2 SYDVKM, per germline. The CDR3 extends over 16 amino acids. Data came from immunoSEQ multiplex PCR; TCRdb stores just in-frame clones and leaves some out. Here the sample spans 50,000 to 65,000 clones, around 93% being singletons. The receptor comes from an older woman with active or convalescent COVID-19. What was sequenced was peripheral blood. The chain recombines TRBV28 with TRBJ1-1; 8 positions agree with TRBD1. The CDR3 nucleotides are TGTGCCAGCAGTTTCGGACAGGGCTTTTGGAACACTGAAGCTTTCTTT. The encoded protein is CASSFGQGFWNTEAFF.